This T cell receptor (beta chain) was captured in a study of blood T cells in healthy people across ages. A J-beta primer mix and a sample-barcoded 5' primer were used in a second PCR of roughly 6 to 11 cycles. Every cDNA was tagged by a template-switch adaptor with 12 random nucleotides. TCRdb called the 5' RACE reads again in MiXCR, with one record for every CDR3 protein. There are about 580,000 distinct CDR3 sequences in the sample; roughly 48% occur only once, and around 25% lies in the top ten. Trimming cost V 3 bases and J 1 base; bases outside gene matches: 3. The CDR3 contains 14 residues. Investigators took around 10 milliliters of peripheral blood from every donor. This clonotype has ten or more counts. Its antigen is still unknown. Study observations and caveats: Per million T cells, the diversity of TCR beta decreased roughly linearly as age advanced.

Specimen: blood. The chain links TRBV12-3 or TRBV12-4 to TRBJ2-7; TRBD2 aligns across 7 bases. The source is a man aged 80 or over in good health. In DNA, the CDR3 is TGTGCCAGCAGTTTGCGGGGAGGGTCCTACGAGCAGTACTTC. Its translation is CASSLRGGSYEQYF.